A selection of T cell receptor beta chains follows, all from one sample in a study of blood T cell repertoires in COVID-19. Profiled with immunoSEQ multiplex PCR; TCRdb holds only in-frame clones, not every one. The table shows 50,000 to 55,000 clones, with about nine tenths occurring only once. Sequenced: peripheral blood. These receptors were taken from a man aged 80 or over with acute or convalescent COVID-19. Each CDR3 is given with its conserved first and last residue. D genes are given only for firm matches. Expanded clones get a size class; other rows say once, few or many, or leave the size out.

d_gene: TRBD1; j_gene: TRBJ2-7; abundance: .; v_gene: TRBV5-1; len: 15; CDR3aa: CASSSGQGRSYEQYF; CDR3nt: TGCGCCAGCAGCTCTGGACAGGGCCGCTCCTACGAGCAGTACTTC
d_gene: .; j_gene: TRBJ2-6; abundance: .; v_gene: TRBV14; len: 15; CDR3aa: CASSQVGTGANVLTF; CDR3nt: TGTGCCAGCAGCCAAGTGGGCACTGGGGCCAACGTCCTGACTTTC
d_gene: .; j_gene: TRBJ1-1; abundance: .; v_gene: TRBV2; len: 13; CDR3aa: CASSGPLRTEAFF; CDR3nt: TGTGCCAGCAGTGGCCCTCTACGAACTGAAGCTTTCTTT
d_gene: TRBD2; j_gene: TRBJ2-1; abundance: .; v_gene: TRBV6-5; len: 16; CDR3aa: CASSLAGAKINNEQFF; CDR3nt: TGTGCCAGCAGTTTAGCGGGGGCGAAAATTAACAATGAGCAGTTCTTC
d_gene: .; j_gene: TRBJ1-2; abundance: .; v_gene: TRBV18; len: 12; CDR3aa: CASSRSLDGYTF; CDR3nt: TGTGCCAGCTCCCGGAGCCTCGATGGCTACACCTTC
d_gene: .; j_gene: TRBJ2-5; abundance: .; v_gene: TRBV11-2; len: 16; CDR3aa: CASSLGASTEDLTQYF; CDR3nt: TGTGCCAGCAGCTTAGGGGCTAGCACCGAGGATCTGACCCAGTACTTC
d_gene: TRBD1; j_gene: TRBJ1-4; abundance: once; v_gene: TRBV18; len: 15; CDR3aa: CASSPPSTGNEKLFF; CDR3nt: TGTGCCAGCTCACCACCATCGACAGGGAATGAAAAACTGTTTTTT
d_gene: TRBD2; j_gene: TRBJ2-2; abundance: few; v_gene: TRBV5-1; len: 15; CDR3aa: CASSPSGGATGELFF; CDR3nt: TGCGCCAGCAGCCCTAGCGGGGGGGCCACCGGGGAGCTGTTTTTT
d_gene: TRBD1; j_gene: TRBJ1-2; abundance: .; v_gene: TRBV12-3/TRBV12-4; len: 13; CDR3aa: CASRKDRDYGYTF; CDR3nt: TGTGCCAGCAGGAAAGACAGGGACTATGGCTACACCTTC
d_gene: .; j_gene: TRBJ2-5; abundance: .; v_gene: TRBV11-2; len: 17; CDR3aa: CASSLGARQQDGETQYF; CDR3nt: TGTGCCAGCAGCTTAGGGGCCAGGCAACAGGATGGAGAGACCCAGTACTTC
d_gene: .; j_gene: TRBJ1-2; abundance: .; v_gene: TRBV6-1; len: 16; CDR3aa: CASSEEGFGSNYGYTF; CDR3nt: TGTGCCAGCAGTGAAGAGGGGTTCGGCTCTAACTATGGCTACACCTTC
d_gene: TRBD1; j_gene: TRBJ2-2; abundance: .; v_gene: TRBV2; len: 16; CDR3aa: CASSAGQGMNTGELFF; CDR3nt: TGTGCCAGCAGTGCCGGACAGGGCATGAACACCGGGGAGCTGTTTTTT
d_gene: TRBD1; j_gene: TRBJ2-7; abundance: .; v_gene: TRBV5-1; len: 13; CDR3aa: CASSPGQGARQYF; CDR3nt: TGCGCCAGCAGTCCTGGACAGGGGGCGCGGCAGTACTTC
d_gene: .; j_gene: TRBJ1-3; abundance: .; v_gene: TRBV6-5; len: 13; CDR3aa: CASQGLPGNTIYF; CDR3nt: TGTGCCAGTCAGGGATTACCTGGAAACACCATATATTTT
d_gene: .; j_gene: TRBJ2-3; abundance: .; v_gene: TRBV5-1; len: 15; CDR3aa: CASSLYFRGEDTQYF; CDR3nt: TGCGCCAGCAGCTTGTATTTCAGGGGCGAAGATACGCAGTATTTT
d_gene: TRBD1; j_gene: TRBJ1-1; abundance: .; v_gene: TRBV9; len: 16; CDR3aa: CASSPPGGTGVTEAFF; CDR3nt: TGTGCCAGCAGCCCCCCGGGTGGGACAGGGGTCACTGAAGCTTTCTTT
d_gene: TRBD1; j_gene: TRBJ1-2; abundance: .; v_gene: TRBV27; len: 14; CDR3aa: CASSVQQGVYGYTF; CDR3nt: TGTGCCAGCAGCGTTCAACAGGGGGTATATGGCTACACCTTC
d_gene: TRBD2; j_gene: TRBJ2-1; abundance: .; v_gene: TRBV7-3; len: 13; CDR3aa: CASSGGLYNEQFF; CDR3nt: TGTGCCTCAAGCGGGGGCCTATACAATGAGCAGTTCTTC
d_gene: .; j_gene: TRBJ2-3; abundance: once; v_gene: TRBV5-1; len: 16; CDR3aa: CASSLGVVRGTDTQYF; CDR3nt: TGCGCCAGCAGCTTGGGGGTGGTGAGAGGGACAGATACGCAGTATTTT
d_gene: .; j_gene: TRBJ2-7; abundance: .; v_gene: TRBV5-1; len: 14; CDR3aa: CASSPSGASYEQYF; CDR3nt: TGCGCCAGCAGCCCTTCAGGGGCCAGCTACGAGCAGTACTTC
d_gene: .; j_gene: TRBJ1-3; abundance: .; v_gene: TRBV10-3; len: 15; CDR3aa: CAISERGQSGNTIYF; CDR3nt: TGTGCCATCAGTGAGAGGGGCCAGTCGGGAAACACCATATATTTT
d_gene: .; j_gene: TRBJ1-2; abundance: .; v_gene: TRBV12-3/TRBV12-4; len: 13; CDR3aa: CASSLGGNYGYTF; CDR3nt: TGTGCCAGCAGTTTGGGGGGAAACTATGGCTACACCTTC
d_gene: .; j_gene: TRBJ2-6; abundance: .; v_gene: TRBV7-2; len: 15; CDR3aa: CASSFLQGRANVLTF; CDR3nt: TGTGCCAGCAGCTTTTTACAGGGCCGGGCCAACGTCCTGACTTTC
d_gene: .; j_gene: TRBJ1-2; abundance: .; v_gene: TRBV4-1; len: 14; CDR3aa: CASSQDSGLMGGTF; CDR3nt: TGCGCCAGCAGCCAAGATTCAGGGTTGATGGGTGGAACCTTC
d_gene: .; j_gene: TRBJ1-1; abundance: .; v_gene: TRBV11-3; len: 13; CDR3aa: CASSLGRQSEAFF; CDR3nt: TGTGCCAGCAGCTTAGGGAGACAGTCTGAAGCTTTCTTT
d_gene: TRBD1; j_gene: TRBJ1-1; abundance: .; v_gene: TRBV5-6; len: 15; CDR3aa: CASSRTDRARSEAFF; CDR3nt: TGTGCCAGCAGCCGAACGGACAGGGCAAGGTCTGAAGCTTTCTTT
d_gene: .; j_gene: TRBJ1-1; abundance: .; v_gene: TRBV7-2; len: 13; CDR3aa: CASSSPVNTEAFF; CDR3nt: TGTGCCAGCAGCTCCCCGGTGAACACTGAAGCTTTCTTT
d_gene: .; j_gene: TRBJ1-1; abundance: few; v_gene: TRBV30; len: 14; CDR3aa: CAWSFSGRNTEAFF; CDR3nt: TGTGCCTGGAGTTTCTCGGGGAGGAACACTGAAGCTTTCTTT
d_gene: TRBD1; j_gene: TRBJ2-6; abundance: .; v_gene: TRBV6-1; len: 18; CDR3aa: CASSALVAGGSGANVLTF; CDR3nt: TGTGCCAGCAGTGCCTTGGTCGCAGGGGGCTCTGGGGCCAACGTCCTGACTTTC
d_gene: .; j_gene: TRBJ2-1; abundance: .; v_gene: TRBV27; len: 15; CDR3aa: CASSLSASEYNEQFF; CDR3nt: TGTGCCAGCAGTTTATCCGCTAGCGAGTACAATGAGCAGTTCTTC
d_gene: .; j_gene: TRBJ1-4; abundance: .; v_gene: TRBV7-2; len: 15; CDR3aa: CASSFNTWTNEKLFF; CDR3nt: TGTGCCAGCAGCTTTAATACTTGGACTAATGAAAAACTGTTTTTT
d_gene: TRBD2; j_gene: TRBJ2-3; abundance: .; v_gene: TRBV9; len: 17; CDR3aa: CASSSSGRGRDTDTQYF; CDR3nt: TGTGCCAGCAGTTCTAGCGGGCGTGGGCGGGACACAGATACGCAGTATTTT
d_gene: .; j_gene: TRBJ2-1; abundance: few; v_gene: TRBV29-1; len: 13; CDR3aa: CSVEARSYNEQFF; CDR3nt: TGCAGCGTTGAGGCGAGGAGCTACAATGAGCAGTTCTTC
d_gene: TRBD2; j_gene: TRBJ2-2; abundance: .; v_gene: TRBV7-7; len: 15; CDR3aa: CASSLRTSGAGELFF; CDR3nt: TGTGCTAGCAGCTTACGGACTAGCGGGGCCGGGGAGCTGTTTTTT
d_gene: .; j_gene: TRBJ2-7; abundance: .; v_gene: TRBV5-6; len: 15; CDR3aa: CASSTGQRSLYEQYF; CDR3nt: TGTGCCAGCAGCACCGGACAGAGGAGTCTCTACGAGCAGTACTTC
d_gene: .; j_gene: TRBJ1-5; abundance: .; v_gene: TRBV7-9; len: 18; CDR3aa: CASSMSQGSEVSNQPQHF; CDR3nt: TGTGCCAGCAGCATGTCTCAGGGCAGCGAAGTTTCCAATCAGCCCCAGCATTTT
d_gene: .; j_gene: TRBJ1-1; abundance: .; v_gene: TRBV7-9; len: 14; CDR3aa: CASSLAGPGQGAFF; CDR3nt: TGTGCCAGCAGCTTAGCCGGACCGGGACAAGGAGCTTTCTTT
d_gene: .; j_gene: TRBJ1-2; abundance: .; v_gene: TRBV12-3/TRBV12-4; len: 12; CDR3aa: CASSSQGYAYTF; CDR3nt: TGTGCCAGCAGTTCTCAGGGTTATGCCTACACCTTC
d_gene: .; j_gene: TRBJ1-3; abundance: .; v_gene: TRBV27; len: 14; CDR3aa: CASSPTVLGNTIYF; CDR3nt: TGTGCCAGCAGTCCCACAGTTCTTGGAAACACCATATATTTT
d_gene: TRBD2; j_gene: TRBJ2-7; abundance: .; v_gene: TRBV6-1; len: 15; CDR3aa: CASSEEAGGPYEQYF; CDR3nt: TGTGCCAGCAGTGAAGAAGCGGGGGGGCCTTACGAGCAGTACTTC
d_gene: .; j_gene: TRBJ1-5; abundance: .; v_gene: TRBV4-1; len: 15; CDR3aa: CASSPDRGENQPQHF; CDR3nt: TGCGCCAGCAGCCCCGACAGAGGTGAAAATCAGCCCCAGCATTTT
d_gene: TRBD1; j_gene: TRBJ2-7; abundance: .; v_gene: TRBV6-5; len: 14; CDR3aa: CASSLRGDRVQQYF; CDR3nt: TGTGCCAGCAGTCTTCGCGGGGACAGGGTCCAGCAGTACTTC
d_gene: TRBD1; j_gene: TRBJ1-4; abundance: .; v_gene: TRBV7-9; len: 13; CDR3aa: CASSSTGGEKLFF; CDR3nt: TGTGCCAGCAGCTCGACAGGGGGTGAAAAACTGTTTTTT
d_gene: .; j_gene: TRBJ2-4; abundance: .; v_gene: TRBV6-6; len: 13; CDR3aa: CASSSGLGGIQYF; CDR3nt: TGTGCCAGCAGTTCGGGATTGGGGGGCATTCAGTACTTC
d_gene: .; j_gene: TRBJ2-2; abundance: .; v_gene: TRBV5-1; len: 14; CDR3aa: CASSLTGNTGELFF; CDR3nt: TGCGCCAGCAGCTTAACAGGGAACACCGGGGAGCTGTTTTTT
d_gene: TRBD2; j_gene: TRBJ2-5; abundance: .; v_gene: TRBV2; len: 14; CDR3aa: CASSGGTSRETQYF; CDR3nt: TGTGCCAGCAGTGGGGGGACTAGCCGAGAGACCCAGTACTTC
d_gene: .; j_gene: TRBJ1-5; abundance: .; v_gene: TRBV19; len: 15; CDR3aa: CASTPTPADTQPQHF; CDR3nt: TGTGCCAGTACCCCTACCCCCGCAGACACCCAGCCCCAGCATTTT
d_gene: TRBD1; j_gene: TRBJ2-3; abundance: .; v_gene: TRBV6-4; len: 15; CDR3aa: CASSGQGGGTDTQYF; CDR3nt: TGTGCCAGCAGTGGACAGGGGGGAGGCACAGATACGCAGTATTTT
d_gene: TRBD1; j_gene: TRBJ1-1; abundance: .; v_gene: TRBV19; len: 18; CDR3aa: CATSKAPGQGAGNTEAFF; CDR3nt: TGTGCCACCTCTAAGGCACCGGGACAGGGGGCCGGGAACACTGAAGCTTTCTTT
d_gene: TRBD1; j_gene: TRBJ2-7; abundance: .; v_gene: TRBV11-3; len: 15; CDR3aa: CASSPGQGWSYEQYF; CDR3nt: TGTGCCAGCAGCCCGGGACAGGGTTGGTCCTACGAGCAGTACTTC
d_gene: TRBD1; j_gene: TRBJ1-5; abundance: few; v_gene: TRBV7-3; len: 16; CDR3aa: CASSLERGGGNQPQHF; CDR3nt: TGTGCCAGCAGCTTAGAGAGAGGGGGCGGCAATCAGCCCCAGCATTTT
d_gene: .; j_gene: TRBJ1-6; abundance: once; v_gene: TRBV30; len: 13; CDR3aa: CAWSRDTNSPLHF; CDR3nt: TGTGCCTGGAGCCGGGACACCAATTCACCCCTCCACTTT
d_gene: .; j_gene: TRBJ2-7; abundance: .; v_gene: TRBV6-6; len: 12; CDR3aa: CAGAQNGYEQYF; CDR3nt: TGTGCCGGGGCCCAGAACGGCTACGAGCAGTACTTC
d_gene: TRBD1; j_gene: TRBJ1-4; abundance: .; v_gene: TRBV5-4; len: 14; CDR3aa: CASSKLPGQEKLFF; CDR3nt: TGTGCCAGCAGCAAACTGCCGGGACAGGAAAAACTGTTTTTT
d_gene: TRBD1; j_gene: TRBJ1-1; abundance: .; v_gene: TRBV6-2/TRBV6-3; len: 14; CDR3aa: CASSSSGGNTEAFF; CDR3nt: TGTGCCAGCAGTTCTTCAGGGGGTAACACTGAAGCTTTCTTT
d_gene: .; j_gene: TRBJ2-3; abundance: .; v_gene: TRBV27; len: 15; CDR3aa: CASSPGDFSTDTQYF; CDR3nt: TGTGCCAGCAGCCCGGGGGATTTTAGCACAGATACGCAGTATTTT
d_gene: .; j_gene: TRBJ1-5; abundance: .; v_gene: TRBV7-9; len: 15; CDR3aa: CASSLGDTSNQPQHF; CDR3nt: TGTGCCAGCAGCTTAGGGGACACTAGCAATCAGCCCCAGCATTTT
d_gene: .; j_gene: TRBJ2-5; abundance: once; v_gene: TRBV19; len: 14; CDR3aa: CASSIRRKQETQYF; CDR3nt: TGTGCCAGTAGTATCAGGCGTAAGCAAGAGACCCAGTACTTC
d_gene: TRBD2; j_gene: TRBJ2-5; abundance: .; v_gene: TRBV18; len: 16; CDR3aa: CASSPLGGGFQETQYF; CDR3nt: TGTGCCAGCTCACCACTTGGGGGGGGTTTCCAAGAGACCCAGTACTTC